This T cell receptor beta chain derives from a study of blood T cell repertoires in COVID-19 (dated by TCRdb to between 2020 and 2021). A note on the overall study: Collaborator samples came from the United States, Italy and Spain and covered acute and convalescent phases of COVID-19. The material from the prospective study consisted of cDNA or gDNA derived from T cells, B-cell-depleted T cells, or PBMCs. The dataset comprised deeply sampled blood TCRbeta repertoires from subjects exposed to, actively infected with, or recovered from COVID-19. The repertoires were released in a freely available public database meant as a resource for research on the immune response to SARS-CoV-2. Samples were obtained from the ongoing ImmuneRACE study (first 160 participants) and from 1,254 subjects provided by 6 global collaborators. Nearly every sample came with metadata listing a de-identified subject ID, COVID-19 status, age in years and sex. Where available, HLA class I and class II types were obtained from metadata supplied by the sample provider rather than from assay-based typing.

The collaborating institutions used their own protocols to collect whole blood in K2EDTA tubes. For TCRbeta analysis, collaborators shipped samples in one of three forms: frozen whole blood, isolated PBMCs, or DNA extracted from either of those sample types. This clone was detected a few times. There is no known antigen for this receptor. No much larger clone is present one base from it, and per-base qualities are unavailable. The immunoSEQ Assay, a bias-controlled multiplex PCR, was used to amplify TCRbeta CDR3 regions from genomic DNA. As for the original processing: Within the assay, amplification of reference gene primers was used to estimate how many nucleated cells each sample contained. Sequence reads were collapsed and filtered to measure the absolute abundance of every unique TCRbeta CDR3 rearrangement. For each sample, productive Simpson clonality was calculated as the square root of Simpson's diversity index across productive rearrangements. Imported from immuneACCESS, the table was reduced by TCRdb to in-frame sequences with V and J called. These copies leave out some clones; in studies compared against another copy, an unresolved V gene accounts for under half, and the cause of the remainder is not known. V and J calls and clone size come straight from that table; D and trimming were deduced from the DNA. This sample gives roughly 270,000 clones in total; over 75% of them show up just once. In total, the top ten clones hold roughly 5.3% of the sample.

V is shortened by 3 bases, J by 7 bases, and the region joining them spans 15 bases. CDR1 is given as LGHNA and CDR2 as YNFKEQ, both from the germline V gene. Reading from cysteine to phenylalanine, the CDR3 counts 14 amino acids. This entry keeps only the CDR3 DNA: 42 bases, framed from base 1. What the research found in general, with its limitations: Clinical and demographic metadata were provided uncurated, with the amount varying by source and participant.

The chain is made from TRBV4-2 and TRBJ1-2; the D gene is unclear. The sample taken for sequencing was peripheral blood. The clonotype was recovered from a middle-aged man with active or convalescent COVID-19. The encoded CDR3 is CASSHPGEVPGYTF. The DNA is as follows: TGTGCCAGCAGCCATCCCGGGGAGGTTCCTGGCTACACCTTC.